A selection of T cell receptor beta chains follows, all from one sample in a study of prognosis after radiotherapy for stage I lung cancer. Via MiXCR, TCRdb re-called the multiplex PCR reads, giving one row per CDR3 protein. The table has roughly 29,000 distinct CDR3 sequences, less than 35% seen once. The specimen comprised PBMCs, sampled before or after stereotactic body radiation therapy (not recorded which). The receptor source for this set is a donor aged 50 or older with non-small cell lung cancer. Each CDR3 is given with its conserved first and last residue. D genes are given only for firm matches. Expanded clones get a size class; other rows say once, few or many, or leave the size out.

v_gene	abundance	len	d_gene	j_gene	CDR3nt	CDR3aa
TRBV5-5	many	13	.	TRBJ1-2	TGTGCCAGCAGCTTGGCCGGGCCCCTGGGCTACACCTTC	CASSLAGPLGYTF
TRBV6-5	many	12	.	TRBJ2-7	TGTGCCAGCAGTTACAACGTCAGGGGGCAGTACTTC	CASSYNVRGQYF
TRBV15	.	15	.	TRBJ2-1	TGTGCCACCAGCATAGGTGGGGGGCTCAGAGATGAGCAGTTCTTC	CATSIGGGLRDEQFF
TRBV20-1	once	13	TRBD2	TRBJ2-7	TGCAGTGCTAGAGAGGCGGGAGTGGGGGAGCAGTACTTC	CSAREAGVGEQYF
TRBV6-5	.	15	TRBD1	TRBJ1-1	TGTGCTAGCAGTTACTCCGGGACAGGGCGCACTGAAGCTTTCTTT	CASSYSGTGRTEAFF
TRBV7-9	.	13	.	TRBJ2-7	TGTGCCAGCAGCCCCCGACTAGAATACGAGCAGTGCTTC	CASSPRLEYEQCF
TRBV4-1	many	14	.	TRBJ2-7	TGCGCCAGCAGCCAAGGAATGCGGAACTACGAGCAGTACTTC	CASSQGMRNYEQYF
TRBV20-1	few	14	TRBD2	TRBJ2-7	TGCAGTGCTAGAGATCGGGGGGGGTCCTACGAGCAGTACTTC	CSARDRGGSYEQYF
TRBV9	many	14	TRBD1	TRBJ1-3	TGTGCCAGCAGCGTATCAGGGGGCGGAAACACCATATATTTT	CASSVSGGGNTIYF
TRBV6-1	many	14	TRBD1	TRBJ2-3	TGTGCCAGCAGTGGGGACAGGACTGCAGATACGCAGTATTTT	CASSGDRTADTQYF
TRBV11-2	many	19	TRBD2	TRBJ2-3	TGTGCCAGCAGCTTAGGGGAGCGGGGACGGATCCTCGGCACAGATACGCAGTATTTT	CASSLGERGRILGTDTQYF